The clone carrying this TCR beta chain was recorded a few times. CDR3 regions were amplified by Arm-PCR using iRepertoire HTBI primers to build TCR beta libraries. Each CDR3 protein is one row after TCRdb ran MiXCR on the multiplex PCR reads. The profile shows approximately 400,000 distinct CDR3 sequences, about a fifth of them singletons. The data derive from a study of regulatory T cells in long-lasting Graves disease. The time point is: persistent/refractory GD, antithyroid drugs over 5 years with positive TRAb. PBMC-extracted RNA yielded the TCR library. There are 14 residues in the CDR3. In germline, CDR1 is SGDLS, CDR2 YYNGEE. V shed 5 bases, J shed 3 bases, and the junction held 3 bases outside the gene matches.

The receptor was isolated from a female donor with Graves disease. This sample comprised peripheral blood mononuclear cells (PBMCs), obtained when the disease was refractory, from a patient treated with antithyroid drugs. This sequence joins TRBV9 and TRBJ1-4, with 8 bases aligning to TRBD1. The CDR3 here is CASSRTGPNEKLFF. In DNA form, the CDR3 reads TGTGCCAGCAGTAGGACAGGGCCTAATGAAAAACTGTTTTTT. Full variable domain (remainder filled in from reference TRBV9 and TRBJ1-4): DSGVTQTPKHLITATGQRVTLRCSPRSGDLSVYWYQQSLDQGLQFLIQYYNGEERAKGNILERFSAQQFPDLHSELNLSSLELGDSALYFCASSRTGPNEKLFFGSGTQLSVL.